This record covers a single T cell receptor beta chain. Its specificity is not known. Profiled with immunoSEQ multiplex PCR; TCRdb holds only in-frame clones, not every one. The repertoire holds 300,000 to 500,000 clones, with 70% to 90% as singletons. Treatment here: about 20 received Ad26.COV2.S at low or high dose, single or two shots; about five received placebo; per-sample allocation not given. Samples analyzed were those drawn on day 63 after the first vaccine or placebo injection. An 18-55-year-old adult in Boston served as donor. This sample was taken from a study of Ad26.COV2.S vaccination and SARS-CoV-2 variants. Trimming at V came to 5 bases and at J to 5 bases, leaving 6 bases not matched to a gene. CDR1 is SNHLY, CDR2 FYNNEI, per germline. The CDR3 totals 15 residues. Study-level findings and limits: Reported post-vaccination CD8+ and CD4+ T cell responses to spike showed substantial breadth. Total T cell responses were possibly underestimated by TCR breadth and depth analyses.

The J gene is TRBJ1-5, the V gene TRBV2, with 10 bases that match TRBD1. The specimen comprised peripheral blood, sampled in a trial of Ad26.COV2.S vaccine versus placebo. The TCR comes from a person between 18 and 60 years old who received the Ad26.COV2.S COVID-19 vaccine or a placebo. In DNA form, the CDR3 reads TGTGCCAGCAGTAGACAGGGGGCGATCCATCAGCCCCAGCATTTT. This encodes CASSRQGAIHQPQHF.